This T cell receptor beta chain was observed in a study of blood T cell repertoires in COVID-19. The ends lost 5 bases at V and 0 bases at J; junction bases unmatched: 6. The CDR3 totals 16 residues. Germline CDR1 reads SGHVS; CDR2 reads FQNEAQ. Sequencing used immunoSEQ multiplex PCR; TCRdb keeps in-frame clones, though not all of them. The table lists around 250,000 clones, approximately 91% of them singletons. The chain links TRBV7-8 to TRBJ1-3, with 8 bases identical to TRBD1. The TCR originated in a woman aged 40 to 50 who had recovered from COVID-19. Sequencing was done on a sample of peripheral blood. CDR3 in amino acids: CASSTGGTISGNTIYF. Here the CDR3 DNA reads TGTGCCAGCAGCACAGGGGGGACGATCTCTGGAAACACCATATATTTT.